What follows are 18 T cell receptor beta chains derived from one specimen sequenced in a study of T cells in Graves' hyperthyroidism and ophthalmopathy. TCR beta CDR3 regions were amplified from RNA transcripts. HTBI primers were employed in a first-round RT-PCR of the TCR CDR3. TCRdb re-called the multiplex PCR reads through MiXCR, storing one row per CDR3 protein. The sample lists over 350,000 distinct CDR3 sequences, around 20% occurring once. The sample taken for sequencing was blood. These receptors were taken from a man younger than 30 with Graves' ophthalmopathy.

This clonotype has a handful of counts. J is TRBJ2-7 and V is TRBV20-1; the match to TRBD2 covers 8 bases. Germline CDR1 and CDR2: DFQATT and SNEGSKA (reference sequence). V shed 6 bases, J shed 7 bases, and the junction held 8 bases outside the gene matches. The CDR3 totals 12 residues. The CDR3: CSAARPGGEQYF. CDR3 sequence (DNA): TGCAGTGCAGCCCGGCCGGGGGGGGAGCAGTACTTC.

The chain's CDR3 is CASRETRGSWYGYTF. DNA of the CDR3: TGTGCCAGTAGGGAGACACGGGGGAGTTGGTATGGCTACACCTTC. The rearrangement joins TRBV19 to TRBJ1-2; TRBD1 might be the D (5 bases). Germline V gene data show CDR1 as LNHDA and CDR2 as SQIVND (reference sequence). The CDR3 is 15 residues long. V lost 6 bases to trimming and J lost 5 bases, with 19 bases between them.

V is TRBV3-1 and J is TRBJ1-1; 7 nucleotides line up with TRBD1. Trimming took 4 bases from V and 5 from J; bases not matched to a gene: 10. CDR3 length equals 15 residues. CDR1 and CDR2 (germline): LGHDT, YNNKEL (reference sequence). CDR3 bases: TGTGCCAGCAGCCCAGCCCTGACAGGGTGGACTGAAGCTTTCTTT. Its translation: CASSPALTGWTEAFF.

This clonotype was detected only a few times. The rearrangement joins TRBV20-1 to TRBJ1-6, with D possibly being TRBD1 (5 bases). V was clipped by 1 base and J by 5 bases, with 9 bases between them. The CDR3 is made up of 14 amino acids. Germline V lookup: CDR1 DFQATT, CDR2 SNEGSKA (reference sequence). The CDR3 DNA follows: TGCAGTGCTAGAGTGCAGGGTAATAATTCACCCCTCCACTTT. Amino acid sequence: CSARVQGNNSPLHF.

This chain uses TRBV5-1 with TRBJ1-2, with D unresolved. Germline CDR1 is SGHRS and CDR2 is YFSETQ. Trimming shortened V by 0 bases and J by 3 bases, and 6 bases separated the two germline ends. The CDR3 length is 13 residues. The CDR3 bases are TGCGCCAGCAGCTTGGCGGGATACTATGGCTACACCTTC. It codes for CASSLAGYYGYTF.

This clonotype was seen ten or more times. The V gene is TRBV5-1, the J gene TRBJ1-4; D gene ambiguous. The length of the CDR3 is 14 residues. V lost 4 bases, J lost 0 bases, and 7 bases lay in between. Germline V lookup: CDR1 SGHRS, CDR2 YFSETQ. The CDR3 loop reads CASSTASTNEKLFF. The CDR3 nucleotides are TGCGCCAGCAGCACCGCCTCAACTAATGAAAAACTGTTTTTT.

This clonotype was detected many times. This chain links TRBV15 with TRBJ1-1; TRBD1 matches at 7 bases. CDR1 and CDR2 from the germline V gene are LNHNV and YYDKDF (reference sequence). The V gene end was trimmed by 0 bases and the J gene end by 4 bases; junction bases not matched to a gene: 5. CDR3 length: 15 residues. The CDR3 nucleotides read TGTGCCACCAGCAGAGAGCAGGGGGGAAGCACTGAAGCTTTCTTT. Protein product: CATSREQGGSTEAFF.

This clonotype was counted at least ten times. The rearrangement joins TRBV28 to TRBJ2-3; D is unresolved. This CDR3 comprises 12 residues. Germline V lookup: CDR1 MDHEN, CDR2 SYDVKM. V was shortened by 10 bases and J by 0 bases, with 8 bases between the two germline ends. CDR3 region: CATSVSTDTQYF. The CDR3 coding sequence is TGTGCCACCTCAGTCAGCACAGATACGCAGTATTTT.

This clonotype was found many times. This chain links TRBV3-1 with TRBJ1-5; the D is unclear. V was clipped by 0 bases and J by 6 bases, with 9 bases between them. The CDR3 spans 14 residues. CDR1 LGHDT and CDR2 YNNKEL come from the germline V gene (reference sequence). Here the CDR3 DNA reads TGTGCCAGCAGCCAAGAGGGGAGGGTTCAGCCCCAGCATTTT. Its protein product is CASSQEGRVQPQHF.

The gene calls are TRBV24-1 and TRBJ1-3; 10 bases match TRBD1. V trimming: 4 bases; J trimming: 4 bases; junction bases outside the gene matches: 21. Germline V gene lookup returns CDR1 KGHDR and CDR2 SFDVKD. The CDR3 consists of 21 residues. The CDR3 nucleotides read TGTGCCACCAGTGACCCTAGTAGGACAGGGGGAAGAATCTGGTCCGGAAACACCATATATTTT. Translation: CATSDPSRTGGRIWSGNTIYF.

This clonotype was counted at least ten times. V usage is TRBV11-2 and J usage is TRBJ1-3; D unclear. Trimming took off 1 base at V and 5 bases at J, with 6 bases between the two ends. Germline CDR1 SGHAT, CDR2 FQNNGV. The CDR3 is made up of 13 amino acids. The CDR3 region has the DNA TGTGCCAGCAGCTTAGTCTTTCGAAACACCATATATTTT. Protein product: CASSLVFRNTIYF.

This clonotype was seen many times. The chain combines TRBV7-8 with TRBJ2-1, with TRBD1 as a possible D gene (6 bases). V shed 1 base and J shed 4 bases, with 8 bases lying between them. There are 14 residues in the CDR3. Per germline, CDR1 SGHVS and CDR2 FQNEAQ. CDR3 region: CASSLGTEYNEQFF. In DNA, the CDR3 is TGTGCCAGCAGCTTAGGGACAGAGTACAATGAGCAGTTCTTC. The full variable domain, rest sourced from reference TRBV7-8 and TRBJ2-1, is GAGVSQSPRYKVAKRGQDVALRCDPISGHVSLFWYQQALGQGPEFLTYFQNEAQLDKSGLPSDRFFAERPEGSVSTLKIQRTQQEDSAVYLCASSLGTEYNEQFFGPGTRLTVL.

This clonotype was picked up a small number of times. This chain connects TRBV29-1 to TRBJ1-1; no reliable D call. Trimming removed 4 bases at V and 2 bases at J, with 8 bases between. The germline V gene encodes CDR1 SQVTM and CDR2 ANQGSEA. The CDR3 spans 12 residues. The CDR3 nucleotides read TGCAGCGTTGTTAAGATTAACACTGAAGCTTTCTTT. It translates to CSVVKINTEAFF.

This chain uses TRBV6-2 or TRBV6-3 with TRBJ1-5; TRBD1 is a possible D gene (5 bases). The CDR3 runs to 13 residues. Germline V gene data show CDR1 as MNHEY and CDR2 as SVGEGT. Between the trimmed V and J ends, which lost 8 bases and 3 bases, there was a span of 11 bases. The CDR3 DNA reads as TGTGCCAGCCGCCGACAGACCAATCAGCCCCAGCATTTT. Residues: CASRRQTNQPQHF.

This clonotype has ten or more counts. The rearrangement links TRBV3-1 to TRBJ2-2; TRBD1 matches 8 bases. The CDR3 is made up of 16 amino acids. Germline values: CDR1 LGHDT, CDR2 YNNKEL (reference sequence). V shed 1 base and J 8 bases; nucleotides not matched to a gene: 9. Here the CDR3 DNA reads TGTGCCAGCAGCCAAGCGGACAGGGTCATTGGAGGGGAGCTGTTTTTT. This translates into CASSQADRVIGGELFF.

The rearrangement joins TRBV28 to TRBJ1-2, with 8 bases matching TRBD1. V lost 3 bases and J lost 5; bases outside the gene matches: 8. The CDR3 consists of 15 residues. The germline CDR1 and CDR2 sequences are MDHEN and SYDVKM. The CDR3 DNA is TGTGCCAGCAGTTTGTCGGGCAGGGGGCAATATGGCTACACCTTC. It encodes CASSLSGRGQYGYTF.

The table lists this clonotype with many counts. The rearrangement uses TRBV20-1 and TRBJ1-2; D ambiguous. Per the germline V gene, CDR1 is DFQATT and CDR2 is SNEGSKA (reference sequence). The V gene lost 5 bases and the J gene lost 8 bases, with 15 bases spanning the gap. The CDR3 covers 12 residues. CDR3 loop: CSAQRSGEGYTF. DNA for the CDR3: TGCAGTGCTCAGAGATCCGGGGAGGGCTACACCTTC.

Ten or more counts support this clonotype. The CDR3 here is CASSGGAGLTDTQYF. As DNA, the CDR3 is TGTGCCAGCAGTGGGGGGGCAGGCCTTACAGATACGCAGTATTTT. This chain links TRBV28 with TRBJ2-3; maybe TRBD2 (7 bases). V dropped 5 bases and J dropped 3 bases, with 15 bases sitting between them. The CDR3 is 15 amino acids. CDR1 is MDHEN, CDR2 SYDVKM, per germline.